This record concerns one T cell receptor (beta chain) sequence. Its antigen is still unknown. Only in-frame clones appear in the TCRdb table, and some are missing; sequencing was by immunoSEQ multiplex PCR. This repertoire shows 50,000 to 65,000 clones, around 93% found once; its top ten account for 8% to 9.5%. The record originates from a study of OX40 agonist ivuxolimab in advanced cancers. Whole-study context: Three dose-escalation patients had partial responses: one with hepatocellular carcinoma and two with cutaneous melanoma. General study points: Both blood CD4+ and CD8+ T cells showed clonal growth by week 6 at 0.1 to 3.0 mg/kg. CD8+ T cells showed, on average, more clonal expansion than CD4+ cells.

V shed 2 bases and J shed 5 bases, with 9 bases lying between them. This CDR3 spans 13 amino acids. Germline loops: CDR1 MNHEY, CDR2 SVGAGI. The sample here was CD4+ or CD8+ T cells sorted from blood, taken in a trial of the OX40 agonist ivuxolimab. The chain recombines TRBV6-5 with TRBJ1-1, with D possibly being TRBD1 (5 bases). The TCR comes from an adult with an advanced solid tumor such as melanoma, head and neck, liver or kidney cancer. The CDR3 protein is CASSYQDNTEAFF. In nucleotides, the CDR3 is TGTGCCAGCAGTTACCAGGACAATACTGAAGCTTTCTTT.